The T cell receptor (beta chain) under discussion was sequenced for a study of blood T cell repertoires in COVID-19. The study drew participants aged about 18 to 95 years from about two dozen US areas. A PCR-confirmed or clinician-diagnosed COVID-19 case had contacted exposed participants within 2 weeks of entry. The CDR3 totals 12 residues. CDR1 is LNHDA, CDR2 SQIVND, per germline (reference sequence). The V end was cut by 6 bases, the J end by 8 bases, with 13 bases between. Profiling relied on immunoSEQ multiplex PCR, and the TCRdb table lists in-frame clones only, not all of them. The sample comprises about 220,000 clones, nearly 90% of which are singletons, and more than 13% rests with the top ten.

V is TRBV19 and J is TRBJ1-2; D gene uncertain. The sequenced material came from PBMCs or T cells enriched from blood (not recorded which). This TCR came from a man younger than 45 who had been exposed to COVID-19. The CDR3 DNA is TGTGCCAGTAGCCCCCGTACTAGGGGCTACACCTTC. Translating gives CASSPRTRGYTF.